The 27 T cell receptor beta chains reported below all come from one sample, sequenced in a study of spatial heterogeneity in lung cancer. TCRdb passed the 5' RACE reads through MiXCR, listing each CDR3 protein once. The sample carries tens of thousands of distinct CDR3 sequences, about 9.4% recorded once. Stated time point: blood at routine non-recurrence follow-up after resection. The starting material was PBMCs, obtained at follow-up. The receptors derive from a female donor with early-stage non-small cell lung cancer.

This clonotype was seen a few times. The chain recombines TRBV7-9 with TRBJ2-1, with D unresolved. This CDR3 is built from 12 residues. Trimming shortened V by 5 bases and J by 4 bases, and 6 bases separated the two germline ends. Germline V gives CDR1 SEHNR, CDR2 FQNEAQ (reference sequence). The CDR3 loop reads CASSPTYNEQFF. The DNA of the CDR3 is TGTGCCAGCAGCCCGACATACAATGAGCAGTTCTTC. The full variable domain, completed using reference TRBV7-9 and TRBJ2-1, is DTGVSQNPRHKITKRGQNVTFRCDPISEHNRLYWYRQTLGQGPEFLTYFQNEAQLEKSRLLSDRFSAERPKGSFSTLEIQRTEQGDSAMYLCASSPTYNEQFFGPGTRLTVL.

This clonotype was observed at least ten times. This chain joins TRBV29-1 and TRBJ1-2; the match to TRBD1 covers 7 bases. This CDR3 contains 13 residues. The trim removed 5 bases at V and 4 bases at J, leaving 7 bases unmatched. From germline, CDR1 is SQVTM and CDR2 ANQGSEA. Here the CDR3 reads CSVTAGTAYGYTF. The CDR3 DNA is TGCAGCGTTACTGCCGGGACAGCCTATGGCTACACCTTC.

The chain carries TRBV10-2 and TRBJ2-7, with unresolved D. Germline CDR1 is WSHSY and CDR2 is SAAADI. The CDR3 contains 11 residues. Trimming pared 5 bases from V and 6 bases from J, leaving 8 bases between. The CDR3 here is CASSLGREQYF. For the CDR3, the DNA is TGCGCCAGCAGTCTAGGTCGCGAGCAGTACTTC.

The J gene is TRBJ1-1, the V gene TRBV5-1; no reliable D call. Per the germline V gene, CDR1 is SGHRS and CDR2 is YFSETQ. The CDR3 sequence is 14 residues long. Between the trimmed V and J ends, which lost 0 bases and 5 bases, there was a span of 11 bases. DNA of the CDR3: TGCGCCAGCAGCTTGGAAAGGTGGGAGACTGAAGCTTTCTTT. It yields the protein CASSLERWETEAFF.

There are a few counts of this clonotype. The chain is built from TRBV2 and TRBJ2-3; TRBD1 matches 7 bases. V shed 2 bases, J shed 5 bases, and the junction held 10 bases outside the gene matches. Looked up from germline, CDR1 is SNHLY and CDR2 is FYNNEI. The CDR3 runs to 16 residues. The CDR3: CASSEPATGVGDTQYF. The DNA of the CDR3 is TGTGCCAGCAGTGAACCTGCCACAGGGGTGGGAGATACGCAGTATTTT. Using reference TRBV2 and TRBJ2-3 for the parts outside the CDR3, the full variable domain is EPEVTQTPSHQVTQMGQEVILRCVPISNHLYFYWYRQILGQKVEFLVSFYNNEISEKSEIFDDQFSVERPDGSNFTLKIRSTKLEDSAMYFCASSEPATGVGDTQYFGPGTRLTVL.

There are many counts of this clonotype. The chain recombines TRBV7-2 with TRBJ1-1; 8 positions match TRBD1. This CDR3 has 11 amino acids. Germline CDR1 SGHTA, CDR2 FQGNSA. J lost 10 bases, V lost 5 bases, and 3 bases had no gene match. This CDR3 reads CASSIDRGAFF. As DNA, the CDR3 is TGTGCCAGCAGCATAGACAGGGGAGCTTTCTTT.

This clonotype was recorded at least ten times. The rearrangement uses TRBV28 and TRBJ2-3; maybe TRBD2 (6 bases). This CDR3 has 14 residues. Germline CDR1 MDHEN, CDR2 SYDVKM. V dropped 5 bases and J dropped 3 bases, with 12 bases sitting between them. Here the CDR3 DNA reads TGTGCCAGCAGTAGGTTAGCGGCTACAGATACGCAGTATTTT. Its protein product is CASSRLAATDTQYF. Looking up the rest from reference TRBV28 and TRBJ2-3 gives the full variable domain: DVKVTQSSRYLVKRTGEKVFLECVQDMDHENMFWYRQDPGLGLRLIYFSYDVKMKEKGDIPEGYSVSREKKERFSLILESASTNQTSMYLCASSRLAATDTQYFGPGTRLTVL.

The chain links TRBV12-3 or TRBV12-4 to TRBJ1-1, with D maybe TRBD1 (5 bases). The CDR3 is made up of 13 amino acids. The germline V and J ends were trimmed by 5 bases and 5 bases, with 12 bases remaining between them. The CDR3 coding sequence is TGTGCCAGCAGTGCAGGGCCGGGGACTGAAGCTTTCTTT. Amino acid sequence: CASSAGPGTEAFF.

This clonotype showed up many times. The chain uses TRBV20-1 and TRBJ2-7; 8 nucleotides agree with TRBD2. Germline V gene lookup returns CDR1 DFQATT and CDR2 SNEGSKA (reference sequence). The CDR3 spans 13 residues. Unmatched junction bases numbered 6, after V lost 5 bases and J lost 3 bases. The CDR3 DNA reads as TGCAGTGCTTCACCGGGAGGGGGCTACGAGCAGTACTTC. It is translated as CSASPGGGYEQYF.

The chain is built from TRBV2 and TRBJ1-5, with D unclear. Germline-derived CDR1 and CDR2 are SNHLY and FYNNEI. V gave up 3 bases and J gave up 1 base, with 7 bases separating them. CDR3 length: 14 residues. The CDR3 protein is CASSDSASNQPQHF. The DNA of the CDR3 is TGTGCCAGCAGTGATAGCGCGAGCAATCAGCCCCAGCATTTT.

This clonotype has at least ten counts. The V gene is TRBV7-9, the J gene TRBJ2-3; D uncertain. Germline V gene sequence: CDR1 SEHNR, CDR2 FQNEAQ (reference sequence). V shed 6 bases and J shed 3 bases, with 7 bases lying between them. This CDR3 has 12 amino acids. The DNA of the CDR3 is TGTGCCAGCAGGTTGGGTACAGATACGCAGTATTTT. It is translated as CASRLGTDTQYF.

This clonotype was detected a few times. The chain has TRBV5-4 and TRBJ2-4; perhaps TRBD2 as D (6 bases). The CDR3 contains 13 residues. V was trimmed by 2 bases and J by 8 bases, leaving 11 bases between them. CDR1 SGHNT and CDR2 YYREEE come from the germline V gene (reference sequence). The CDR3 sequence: CASSLRGGDIQYF. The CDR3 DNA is TGTGCCAGCAGCTTAAGGGGCGGGGACATTCAGTACTTC.

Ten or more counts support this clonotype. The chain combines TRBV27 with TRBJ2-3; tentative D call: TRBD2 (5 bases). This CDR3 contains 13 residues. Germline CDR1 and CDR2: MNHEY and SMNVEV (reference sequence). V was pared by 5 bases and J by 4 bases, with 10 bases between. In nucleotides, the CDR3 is TGTGCCAGCAGTCACCGACTATCAGATACGCAGTATTTT. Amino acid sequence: CASSHRLSDTQYF.

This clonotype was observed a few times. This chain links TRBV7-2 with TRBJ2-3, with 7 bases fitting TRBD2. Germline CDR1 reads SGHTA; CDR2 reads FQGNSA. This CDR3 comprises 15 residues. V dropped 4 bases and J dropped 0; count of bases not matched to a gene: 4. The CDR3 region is CASSSSGVSTDTQYF. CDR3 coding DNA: TGTGCCAGCAGCTCAAGCGGGGTTAGCACAGATACGCAGTATTTT.

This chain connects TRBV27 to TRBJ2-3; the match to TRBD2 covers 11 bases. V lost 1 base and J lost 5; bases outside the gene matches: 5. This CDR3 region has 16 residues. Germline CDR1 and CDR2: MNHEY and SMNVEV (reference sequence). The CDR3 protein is CASSLLLAGDLDTQYF. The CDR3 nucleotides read TGTGCCAGCAGTTTATTACTAGCGGGGGACCTAGATACGCAGTATTTT.

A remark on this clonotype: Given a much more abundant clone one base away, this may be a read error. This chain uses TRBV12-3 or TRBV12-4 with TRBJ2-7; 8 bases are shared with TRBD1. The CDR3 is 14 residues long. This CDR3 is CAGSGQGIFDEQYF. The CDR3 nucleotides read TGTGCCGGCAGTGGACAGGGTATCTTCGACGAGCAGTACTTC.

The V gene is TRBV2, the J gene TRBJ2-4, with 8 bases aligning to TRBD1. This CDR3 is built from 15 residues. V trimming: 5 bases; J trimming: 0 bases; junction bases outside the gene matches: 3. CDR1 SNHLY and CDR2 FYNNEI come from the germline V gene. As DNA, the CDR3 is TGTGCCAGCAGTCAGGGGGCCCTAGCCAAAAACATTCAGTACTTC. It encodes CASSQGALAKNIQYF.

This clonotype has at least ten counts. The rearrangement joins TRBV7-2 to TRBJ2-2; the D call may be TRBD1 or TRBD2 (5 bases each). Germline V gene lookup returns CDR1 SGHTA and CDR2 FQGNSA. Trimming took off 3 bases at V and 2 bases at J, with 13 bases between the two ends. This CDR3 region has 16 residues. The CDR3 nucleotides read TGTGCCAGCAGCTTCTTTACCGGGGCCAACACCGGGGAGCTGTTTTTT. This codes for CASSFFTGANTGELFF.

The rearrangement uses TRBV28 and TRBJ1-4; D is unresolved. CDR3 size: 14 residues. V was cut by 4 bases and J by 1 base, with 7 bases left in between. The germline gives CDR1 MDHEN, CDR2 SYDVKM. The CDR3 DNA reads TGTGCCAGCAGTTCAGGAGTAACTAATGAAAAACTGTTTTTT. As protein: CASSSGVTNEKLFF.

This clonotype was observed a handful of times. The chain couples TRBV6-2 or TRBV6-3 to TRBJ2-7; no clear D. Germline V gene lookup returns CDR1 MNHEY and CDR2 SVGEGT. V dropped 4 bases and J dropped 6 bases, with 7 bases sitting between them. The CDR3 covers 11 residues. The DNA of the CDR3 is TGTGCCAGCAGTTCACCTGGCGAGCAGTACTTC. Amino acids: CASSSPGEQYF.

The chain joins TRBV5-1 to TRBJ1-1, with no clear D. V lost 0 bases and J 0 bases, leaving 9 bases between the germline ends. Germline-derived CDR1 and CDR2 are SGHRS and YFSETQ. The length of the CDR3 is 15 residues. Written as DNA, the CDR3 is TGCGCCAGCAGCTTGGTAGACCGAATGAACACTGAAGCTTTCTTT. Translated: CASSLVDRMNTEAFF.

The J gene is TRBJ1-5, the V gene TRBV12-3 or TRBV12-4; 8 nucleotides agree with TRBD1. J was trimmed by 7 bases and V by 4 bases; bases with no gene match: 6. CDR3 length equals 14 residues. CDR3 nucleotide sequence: TGTGCCAGCAGTTCTCAGGGGGCGGGGCAGCCCCAGCATTTT. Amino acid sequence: CASSSQGAGQPQHF.

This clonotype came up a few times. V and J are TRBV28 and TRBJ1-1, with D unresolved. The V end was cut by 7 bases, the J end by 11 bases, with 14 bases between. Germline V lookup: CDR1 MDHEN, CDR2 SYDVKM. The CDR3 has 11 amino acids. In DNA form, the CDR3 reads TGTGCCAGCAAATTCGGACTTCTCGCTTTCTTT. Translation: CASKFGLLAFF. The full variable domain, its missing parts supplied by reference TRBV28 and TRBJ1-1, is DVKVTQSSRYLVKRTGEKVFLECVQDMDHENMFWYRQDPGLGLRLIYFSYDVKMKEKGDIPEGYSVSREKKERFSLILESASTNQTSMYLCASKFGLLAFFGQGTRLTVV.

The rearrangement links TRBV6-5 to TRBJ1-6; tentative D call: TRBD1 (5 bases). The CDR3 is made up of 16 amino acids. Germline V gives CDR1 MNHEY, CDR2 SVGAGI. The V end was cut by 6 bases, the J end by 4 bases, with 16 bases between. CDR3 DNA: TGTGCCAGCAGACGCGACAGAATCGAATATAATTCACCCCTCCACTTT. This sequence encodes CASRRDRIEYNSPLHF.

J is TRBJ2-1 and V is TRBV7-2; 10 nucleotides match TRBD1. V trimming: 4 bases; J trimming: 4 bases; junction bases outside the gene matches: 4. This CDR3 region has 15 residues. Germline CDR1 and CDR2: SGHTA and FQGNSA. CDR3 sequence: CASSSRQGAYNEQFF. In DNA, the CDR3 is TGTGCCAGCAGCTCCCGACAGGGGGCGTACAATGAGCAGTTCTTC.

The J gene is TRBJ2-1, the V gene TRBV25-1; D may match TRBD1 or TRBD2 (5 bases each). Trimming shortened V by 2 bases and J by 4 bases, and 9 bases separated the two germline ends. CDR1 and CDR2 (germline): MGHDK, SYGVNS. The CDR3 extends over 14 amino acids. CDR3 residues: CASSEGWGYNEQFF. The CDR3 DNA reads TGTGCCAGCAGTGAAGGTTGGGGGTACAATGAGCAGTTCTTC.

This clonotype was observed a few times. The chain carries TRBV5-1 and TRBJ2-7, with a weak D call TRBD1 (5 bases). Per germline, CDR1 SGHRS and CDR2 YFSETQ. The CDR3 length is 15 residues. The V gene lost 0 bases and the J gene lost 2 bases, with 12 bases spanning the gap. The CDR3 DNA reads TGCGCCAGCAGCTTGGATGCGACAGCCACCTACGAGCAGTACTTC. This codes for CASSLDATATYEQYF.